This T cell receptor beta chain was sequenced in a study of blood T cell repertoires in COVID-19. As for the study in general: PBMCs, B-cell-depleted T cells, or T cells were the source of the cDNA or gDNA that made up the material.

Seattle participants joined during active infection and were tracked over time. Profiling relied on immunoSEQ multiplex PCR, and the TCRdb table lists in-frame clones only, not all of them. The table includes over 150,000 clones, around 83% detected once. Germline CDR1 MNHEY, CDR2 SMNVEV (reference sequence). V was clipped by 8 bases and J by 2 bases, with 11 bases between them. This CDR3 comprises 13 residues. This TCR came from a woman in her sixties with COVID-19, enrolled during active disease. Input material: peripheral blood. The chain is built from TRBV27 and TRBJ2-3, with D unresolved. CDR3 protein: CASGRVFTDTQYF. CDR3 bases: TGTGCCAGCGGGCGAGTCTTCACAGATACGCAGTATTTT.